Sequencing of this TCR beta chain was carried out in a study of blood T cell repertoires in COVID-19 (TCRdb year 2020). Some background on the complete study: The collaborator samples originated in the United States, Italy and Spain and spanned the acute and convalescent phases of COVID-19. Where HLA class I and class II types were available, the types were taken from metadata supplied by the sample provider, not from assay-based typing. A freely available public database, intended as a resource for researchers studying the immune response to SARS-CoV-2, is where the repertoires were released. Subjects who had been exposed to COVID-19, were actively infected with it, or had recovered from it provided the deeply sampled blood TCRbeta repertoires that made up the dataset. Sample metadata almost always included a de-identified subject ID, COVID-19 status, age in years and sex. The samples were drawn from the first 160 participants of the ongoing ImmuneRACE study and from 950 to 1,500 subjects provided by 6 global collaborators. The prospective study material was composed of cDNA or gDNA derived from T cells, B-cell-depleted T cells, or PBMCs.

A note on this clone: What antigen it recognizes has not been identified. The record has no base qualities; no much larger clone is one base away.

Overall study results and their limits: The quantity of clinical and demographic metadata differed by source and by participant and was supplied without curation.

TCRbeta CDR3 regions were amplified from genomic DNA by means of the immunoSEQ Assay, a bias-controlled multiplex PCR. The authors processed their data as follows. The number of nucleated cells in each sample was estimated by amplification of reference gene primers within the assay. To quantify the absolute abundance of each unique TCRbeta CDR3 rearrangement, sequence reads were collapsed and filtered. For each sample, productive Simpson clonality was calculated by taking the square root of Simpson's diversity index across productive rearrangements. TCRdb holds this immuneACCESS table with in-frame rearrangements only. Some clones are missing; in checked studies, unresolved V genes explain under half, and the rest has no known cause. V, J and clone size are taken as reported in that table, and D and trimming were inferred from the DNA itself. Present in this sample are around 290,000 clones, approximately 91% of which were seen just once. The leading ten clones occupy around 0.9% of the sample.

Including cysteine and phenylalanine, the CDR3 has 15 amino acids. CDR3 DNA is the only sequence kept; it has 45 bases, read in frame from the first base. V and J are truncated by 8 bases and 7 bases respectively, leaving an intervening sequence of 21 bases. Taken from the germline V gene, the CDR1 and CDR2 loops are MDHEN and SYDVKM. Participants in the prospective study were aged 18 to 89 years, lived in more than 20 United States geographic areas, and enrolled through a virtual design. Cohort assignment in the prospective study relied on participant-reported clinical history from a screening survey and a study questionnaire. ImmuneRACE Cohort 3 recovered participants were defined by two consecutive negative NP/OP PCR tests, healthcare professional clearance, or symptom resolution. Mobile phlebotomists in the prospective study collected whole blood, serum and a nasopharyngeal or oropharyngeal swab from every participant. Over a roughly two-month period, participants in the prospective study had the option of providing additional blood draws and questionnaires. Before DNA extraction, prospective study blood samples were shipped either frozen or at room temperature.

Sequencing was performed on PBMCs or T cells enriched from blood (not recorded which). This TCR came from a woman aged 25 to 39 who had recovered from COVID-19. The V and J segments used are TRBV28 and TRBJ2-1; TRBD2 could be the D gene, as 5 bases match. The DNA sequence follows: TGTGCCAGCCGTCCGTCCGCTCTTAGGGAGAATGAGCAGTTCTTC. This translates into CASRPSALRENEQFF.